Detailed here is one TCR beta chain. The use of a sample-barcoded 5' primer and a J-beta primer mix characterized a second PCR of roughly 6 to 11 cycles. TCRdb itself ran the 5' RACE reads through MiXCR, one entry per CDR3 protein. The sample consists of about 1 million distinct CDR3 sequences, less than 50% of them appearing once. V was trimmed by 0 bases and J by 8 bases, leaving 14 bases between them. Germline loops: CDR1 LGHDT, CDR2 YNNKEL (reference sequence). The CDR3 covers 15 residues. The data are from a study of blood T cells in healthy people across ages. The sequenced sample was blood. This clonotype originated in a woman between 55 and 75 years old in good health. The chain recombines TRBV3-1 with TRBJ2-1; unclear D gene. CDR3 amino acids: CASSQEGKPRDEQFF. The CDR3 DNA reads as TGTGCCAGCAGCCAAGAGGGAAAACCAAGGGATGAGCAGTTCTTC.